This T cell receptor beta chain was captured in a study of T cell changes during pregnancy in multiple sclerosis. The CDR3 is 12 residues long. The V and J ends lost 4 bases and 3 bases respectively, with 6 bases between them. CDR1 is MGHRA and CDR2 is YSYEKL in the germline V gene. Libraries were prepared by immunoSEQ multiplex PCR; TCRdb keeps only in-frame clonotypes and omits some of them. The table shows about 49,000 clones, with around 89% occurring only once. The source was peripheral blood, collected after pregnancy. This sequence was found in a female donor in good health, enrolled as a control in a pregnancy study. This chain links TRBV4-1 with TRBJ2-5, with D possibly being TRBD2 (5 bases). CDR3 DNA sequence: TGCGCCAGCAGCCGGGGAGAAGAGACCCAGTACTTC. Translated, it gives CASSRGEETQYF.